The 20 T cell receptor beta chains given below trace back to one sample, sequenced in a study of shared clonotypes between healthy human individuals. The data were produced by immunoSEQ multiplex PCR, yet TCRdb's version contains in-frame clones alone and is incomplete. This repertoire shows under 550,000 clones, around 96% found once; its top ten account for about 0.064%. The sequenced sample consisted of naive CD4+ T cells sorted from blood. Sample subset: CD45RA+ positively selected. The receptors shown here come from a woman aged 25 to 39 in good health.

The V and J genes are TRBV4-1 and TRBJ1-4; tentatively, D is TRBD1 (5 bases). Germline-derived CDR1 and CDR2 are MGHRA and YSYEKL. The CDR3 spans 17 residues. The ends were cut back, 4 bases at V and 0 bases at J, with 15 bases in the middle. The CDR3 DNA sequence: TGCGCCAGCAGCCCGGTGGCAGGGAAAGCAACTAATGAAAAACTGTTTTTT. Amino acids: CASSPVAGKATNEKLFF.

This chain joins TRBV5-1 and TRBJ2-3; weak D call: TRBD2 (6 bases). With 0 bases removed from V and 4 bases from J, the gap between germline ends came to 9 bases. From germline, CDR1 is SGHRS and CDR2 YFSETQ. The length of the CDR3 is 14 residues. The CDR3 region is CASSLVEGADTQYF. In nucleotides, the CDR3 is TGCGCCAGCAGCTTGGTGGAGGGAGCAGATACGCAGTATTTT.

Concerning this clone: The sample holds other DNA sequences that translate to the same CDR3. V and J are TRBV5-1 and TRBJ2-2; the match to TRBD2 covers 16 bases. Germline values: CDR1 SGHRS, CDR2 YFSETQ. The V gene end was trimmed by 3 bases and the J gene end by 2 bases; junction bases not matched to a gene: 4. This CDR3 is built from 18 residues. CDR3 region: CASSSGLAGGPNTGELFF. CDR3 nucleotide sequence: TGCGCCAGCAGCTCGGGACTAGCGGGAGGGCCAAACACCGGGGAGCTGTTTTTT.

In nucleotides, the CDR3 is TGTGCCAGCAGTGAATTTGGGGGCGGCTCTGAAGCTTTCTTT. This gives the protein CASSEFGGGSEAFF. The chain links TRBV6-1 to TRBJ1-1, with a possible D match to TRBD1 (6 bases). The CDR3 is made up of 14 amino acids. Per the germline V gene, CDR1 is MNHNS and CDR2 is SASEGT. The ends were cut back, 2 bases at V and 6 bases at J, with 13 bases in the middle.

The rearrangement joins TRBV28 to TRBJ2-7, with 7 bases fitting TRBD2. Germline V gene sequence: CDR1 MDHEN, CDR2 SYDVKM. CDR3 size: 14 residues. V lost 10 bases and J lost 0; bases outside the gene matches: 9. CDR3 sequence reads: CATRGSEVSYEQYF. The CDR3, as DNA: TGTGCCACCCGCGGGAGCGAAGTCTCCTACGAGCAGTACTTC.

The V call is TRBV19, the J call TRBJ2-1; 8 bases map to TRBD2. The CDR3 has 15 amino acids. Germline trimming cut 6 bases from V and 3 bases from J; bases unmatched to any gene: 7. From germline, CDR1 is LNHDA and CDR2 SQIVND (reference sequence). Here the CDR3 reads CASRTALAGYNEQFF. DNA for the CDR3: TGTGCCAGTAGGACCGCCCTAGCGGGCTACAATGAGCAGTTCTTC. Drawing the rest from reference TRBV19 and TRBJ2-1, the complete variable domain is DGGITQSPKYLFRKEGQNVTLSCEQNLNHDAMYWYRQDPGQGLRLIYYSQIVNDFQKGDIAEGYSVSREKKESFPLTVTSAQKNPTAFYLCASRTALAGYNEQFFGPGTRLTVL.

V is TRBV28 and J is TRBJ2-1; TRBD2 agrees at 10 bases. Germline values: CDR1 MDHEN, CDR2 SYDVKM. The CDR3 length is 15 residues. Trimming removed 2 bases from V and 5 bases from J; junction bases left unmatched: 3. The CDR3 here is CASSLGGTSDNEQFF. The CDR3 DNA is TGTGCCAGCAGTTTAGGAGGGACTAGCGACAATGAGCAGTTCTTC.

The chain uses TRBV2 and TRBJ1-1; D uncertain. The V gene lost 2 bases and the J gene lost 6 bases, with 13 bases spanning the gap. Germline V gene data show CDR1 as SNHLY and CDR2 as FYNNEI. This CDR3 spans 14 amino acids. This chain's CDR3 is CASSELSSFPEAFF. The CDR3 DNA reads TGTGCCAGCAGTGAATTGTCAAGTTTCCCTGAAGCTTTCTTT.

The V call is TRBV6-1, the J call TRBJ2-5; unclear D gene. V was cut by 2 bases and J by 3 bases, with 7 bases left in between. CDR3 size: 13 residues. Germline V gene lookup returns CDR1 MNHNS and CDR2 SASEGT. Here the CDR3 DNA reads TGTGCCAGCAGTGAAAACCATAAAGAGACCCAGTACTTC. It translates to CASSENHKETQYF.

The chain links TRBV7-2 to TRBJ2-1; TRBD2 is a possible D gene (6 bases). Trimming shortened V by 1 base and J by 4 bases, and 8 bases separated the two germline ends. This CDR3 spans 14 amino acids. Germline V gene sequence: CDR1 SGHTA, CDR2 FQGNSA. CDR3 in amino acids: CASSLGLGYNEQFF. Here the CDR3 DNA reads TGTGCCAGCAGCTTAGGACTAGGGTACAATGAGCAGTTCTTC.

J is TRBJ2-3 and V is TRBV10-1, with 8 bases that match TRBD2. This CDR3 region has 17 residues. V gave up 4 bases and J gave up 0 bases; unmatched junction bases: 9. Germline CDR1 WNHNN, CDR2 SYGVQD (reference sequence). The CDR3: CASSVNVGTSSTDTQYF. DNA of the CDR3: TGCGCCAGCAGTGTCAACGTTGGGACTAGTAGCACAGATACGCAGTATTTT.

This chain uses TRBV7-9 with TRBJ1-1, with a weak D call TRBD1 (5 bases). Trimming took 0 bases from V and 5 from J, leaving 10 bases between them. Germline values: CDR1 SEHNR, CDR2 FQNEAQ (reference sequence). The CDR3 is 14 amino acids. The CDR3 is CASSLAGAETEAFF. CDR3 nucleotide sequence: TGTGCCAGCAGCTTAGCCGGGGCGGAGACTGAAGCTTTCTTT. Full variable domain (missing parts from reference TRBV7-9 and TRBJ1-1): DTGVSQNPRHKITKRGQNVTFRCDPISEHNRLYWYRQTLGQGPEFLTYFQNEAQLEKSRLLSDRFSAERPKGSFSTLEIQRTEQGDSAMYLCASSLAGAETEAFFGQGTRLTVV.

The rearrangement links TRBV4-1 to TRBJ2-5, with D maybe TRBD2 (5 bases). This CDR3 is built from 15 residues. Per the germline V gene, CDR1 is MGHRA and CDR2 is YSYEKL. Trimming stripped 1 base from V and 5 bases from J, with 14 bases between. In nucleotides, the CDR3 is TGCGCCAGCAGCCAAGGGACGGGATTAGACGAGACCCAGTACTTC. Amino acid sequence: CASSQGTGLDETQYF.

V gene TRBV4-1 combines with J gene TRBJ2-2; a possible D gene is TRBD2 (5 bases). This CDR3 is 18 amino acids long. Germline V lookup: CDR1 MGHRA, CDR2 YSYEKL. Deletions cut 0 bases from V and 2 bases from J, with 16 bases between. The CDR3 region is CASSQDLRTRTNTGELFF. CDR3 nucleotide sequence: TGCGCCAGCAGCCAAGATCTGAGGACGAGGACTAACACCGGGGAGCTGTTTTTT.

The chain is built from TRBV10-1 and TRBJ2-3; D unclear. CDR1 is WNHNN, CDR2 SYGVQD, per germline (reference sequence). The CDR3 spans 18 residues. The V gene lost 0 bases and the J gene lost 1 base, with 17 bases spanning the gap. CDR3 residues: CASSESGGIPQGTDTQYF. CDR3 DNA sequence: TGCGCCAGCAGTGAGTCCGGCGGAATCCCTCAGGGCACAGATACGCAGTATTTT.

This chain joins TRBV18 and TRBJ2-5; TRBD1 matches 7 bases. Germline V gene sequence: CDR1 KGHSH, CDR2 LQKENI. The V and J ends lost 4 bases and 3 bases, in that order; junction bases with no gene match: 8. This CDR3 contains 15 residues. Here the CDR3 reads CASSLGTDEEETQYF. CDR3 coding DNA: TGTGCCAGCTCACTGGGGACAGACGAAGAAGAGACCCAGTACTTC.

CDR3 amino acids: CASSSPRMDTQYF. CDR3 DNA: TGTGCCAGCAGTTCCCCCCGGATGGATACGCAGTATTTT. The J gene is TRBJ2-3, the V gene TRBV6-6; D ambiguous. Germline assignment: CDR1 MNHNY and CDR2 SVGAGI (reference sequence). Trimming cost V 4 bases and J 6 bases, with 11 bases left between them. The CDR3 consists of 13 residues.

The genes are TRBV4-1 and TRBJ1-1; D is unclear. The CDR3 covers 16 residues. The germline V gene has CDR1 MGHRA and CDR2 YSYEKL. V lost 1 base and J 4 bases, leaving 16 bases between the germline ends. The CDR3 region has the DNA TGCGCCAGCAGCCAAGGTAGGGAGGGAATCTCCACTGAAGCTTTCTTT. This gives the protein CASSQGREGISTEAFF.

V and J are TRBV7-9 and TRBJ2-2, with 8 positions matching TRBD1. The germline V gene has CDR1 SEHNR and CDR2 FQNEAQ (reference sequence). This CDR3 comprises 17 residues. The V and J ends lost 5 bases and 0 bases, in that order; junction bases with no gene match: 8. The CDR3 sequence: CASSTTGTGSNTGELFF. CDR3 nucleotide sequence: TGTGCCAGCAGCACTACCGGGACAGGATCGAACACCGGGGAGCTGTTTTTT.

For the CDR3, the DNA is TGTGCCAGCAGTTTATTAGCGGGAGGGCCTGAACGGCCCCTACGCGAGCAGTACTTC. The encoded protein is CASSLLAGGPERPLREQYF. This chain joins TRBV27 and TRBJ2-7, with TRBD2 matching over 11 bases. Germline-derived CDR1 and CDR2 are MNHEY and SMNVEV (reference sequence). The CDR3 has 19 amino acids. V lost 1 base, J lost 6 bases, and 17 bases stayed unmatched.